This TCR beta chain was captured in a study of T cell changes during pregnancy in multiple sclerosis. This CDR3 region has 15 residues. Deletions cut 4 bases from V and 1 base from J, with 11 bases between. The V gene's germline CDR1 is SGHNT and CDR2 YYREEE (reference sequence). Sequenced by immunoSEQ multiplex PCR; TCRdb stores in-frame clones only, minus some. The repertoire holds fewer than 60,000 clones, with approximately 95% as singletons. The clonotype comes from a female donor with multiple sclerosis, enrolled in a pregnancy study. This chain joins TRBV5-4 and TRBJ2-2, with D perhaps TRBD2 (5 bases). The sequenced sample was CD8+ T cells from peripheral blood mononuclear cells, obtained in the first trimester of pregnancy. Here the CDR3 reads CASSPRTENTGELFF. The CDR3, as DNA: TGTGCCAGCAGCCCACGGACTGAGAACACCGGGGAGCTGTTTTTT.